The sequence of this T cell receptor (beta chain) was determined in a study of T and B cells in COVID-19 patients. Turning to the study itself: Most recovered patients had mild to moderate COVID-19 treated as outpatients. Comorbidities linked to unfavorable COVID-19 outcome were present in about 90% of the roughly 20 active-infection patients.

BIOMED2 TRB-A/B primer pools were used in multiplex TRB PCR. One entry per CDR3 protein, called by TCRdb with MiXCR from the multiplex PCR reads. The table shows around 25,000 distinct CDR3 sequences, with 32% occurring only once. Findings of the study overall: Patients with COVID-19 reportedly showed strongly skewed T cell receptor beta variable and joining gene usage.

This clonotype occurred once. The antigen remains unidentified. From blood, about 240-550 ng of genomic DNA served as TRB template. Input material: blood. This receptor was identified in a human donor who had recovered from COVID-19.

The CDR3 DNA is TGCGCCAGCAGCTTGAGTGTAGGGACGAACACTGAAGCTTTCTTT. It is translated as CASSLSVGTNTEAFF. This chain uses TRBV5-1 with TRBJ1-1; D perhaps matches TRBD1 (5 bases). V was clipped by 1 base and J by 1 base, with 11 bases between them. Germline V gene lookup returns CDR1 SGHRS and CDR2 YFSETQ. This CDR3 has 15 amino acids.